The next 18 T cell receptor beta chains were all read from a single sample in a study of T cells in Graves' hyperthyroidism and ophthalmopathy. RNA transcripts gave rise to amplified TCR beta CDR3 regions. TCR CDR3 regions were first amplified by RT-PCR with HTBI primers. TCRdb re-called the multiplex PCR reads with MiXCR, one entry per CDR3 protein. The sample lists approximately 380,000 distinct CDR3 sequences; approximately 19% were seen once. Sequencing was carried out using blood. The receptors here all came from a woman between 18 and 29 years old with Graves' hyperthyroidism.

This clonotype has ten or more counts. This chain joins TRBV29-1 and TRBJ1-5; 10 bases fit TRBD1. The trim removed 4 bases at V and 2 bases at J, leaving 2 bases unmatched. This CDR3 comprises 14 residues. Germline V gives CDR1 SQVTM, CDR2 ANQGSEA. The CDR3 protein is CSVGDRGRNQPQHF. The CDR3 region has the DNA TGCAGCGTTGGGGACAGGGGTCGCAATCAGCCCCAGCATTTT.

This clonotype was counted many times. J is TRBJ1-1 and V is TRBV20-1, with 8 bases fitting TRBD1. Germline V gives CDR1 DFQATT, CDR2 SNEGSKA (reference sequence). Trimming cost V 3 bases and J 4 bases; bases outside gene matches: 4. CDR3 length equals 13 residues. The DNA of the CDR3 is TGCAGTGCTAGCAGGGGGCAGGCCACTGAAGCTTTCTTT. This sequence encodes CSASRGQATEAFF.

The table lists this clonotype with many counts. The J gene is TRBJ1-2, the V gene TRBV5-1, with a weak D call TRBD1 (5 bases). In germline, CDR1 is SGHRS, CDR2 YFSETQ. The V gene lost 0 bases and the J gene lost 6 bases, with 12 bases spanning the gap. This CDR3 has 14 residues. The CDR3 coding sequence is TGCGCCAGCAGCTTGGGGGGACCGGCGGATGGCTACACCTTC. It translates to CASSLGGPADGYTF.

There are many counts of this clonotype. The rearrangement links TRBV28 to TRBJ2-2; 11 nucleotides match TRBD2. This CDR3 contains 17 residues. Losses at the gene ends were 7 bases for V and 6 bases for J; bases not matched to a gene: 13. Germline loops: CDR1 MDHEN, CDR2 SYDVKM. The CDR3 loop is CASNLTPGLAASGELFF. CDR3 nucleotide sequence: TGTGCCAGCAACTTAACCCCGGGACTAGCGGCATCCGGGGAGCTGTTTTTT.

There are many counts of this clonotype. The chain is built from TRBV2 and TRBJ1-2; D may be TRBD1 (5 bases). The CDR3 has 13 amino acids. Trimming removed 1 base at V and 8 bases at J, with 11 bases between. CDR1 is SNHLY and CDR2 is FYNNEI in the germline V gene. The CDR3 is CASSEVQGLGYTF. CDR3 sequence (DNA): TGTGCCAGCAGTGAAGTCCAGGGCCTGGGCTACACCTTC. Full variable domain (rest looked up from reference TRBV2 and TRBJ1-2): EPEVTQTPSHQVTQMGQEVILRCVPISNHLYFYWYRQILGQKVEFLVSFYNNEISEKSEIFDDQFSVERPDGSNFTLKIRSTKLEDSAMYFCASSEVQGLGYTFGSGTRLTVV.

As regards this clonotype: This sequence may be a read error, since a much larger clone differs from it by one base. V and J are TRBV12-3 or TRBV12-4 and TRBJ2-2; D is perhaps TRBD1 or TRBD2 (6 bases each). The CDR3 has 16 amino acids. Deletions cut 6 bases from V and 7 bases from J, with 21 bases between. This CDR3 is CASRPAGGRLGGELFF. As DNA, the CDR3 is TGTGCCAGCAGGCCCGCCGGGGGCAGGTTGGGCGGGGAGCTGTTTTTT.

Ten or more counts support this clonotype. The chain has TRBV20-1 and TRBJ1-5, with unresolved D. The CDR3 has 14 residues. V lost 6 bases, J lost 10 bases, and 22 bases lay in between. CDR1 is DFQATT, CDR2 SNEGSKA, per germline (reference sequence). CDR3 protein: CSAKEAEQAYPQHF. CDR3 in DNA: TGCAGTGCGAAGGAGGCCGAACAAGCCTATCCCCAGCATTTT.

This clonotype came up a few times. This chain joins TRBV6-2 or TRBV6-3 and TRBJ1-5; D not resolved. Germline CDR1 reads MNHEY; CDR2 reads SVGEGT. V gave up 7 bases and J gave up 5 bases, with 12 bases separating them. The CDR3 is 13 residues long. This CDR3 reads CASTPTSDQPQHF. The CDR3 DNA follows: TGTGCCAGCACCCCGACAAGTGATCAGCCCCAGCATTTT.

This clonotype was seen at least ten times. The rearrangement links TRBV13 to TRBJ1-2; D gene unclear. The CDR3 is made up of 14 amino acids. CDR1 is PRHDT, CDR2 FYEKMQ, per germline (reference sequence). V was pared by 5 bases and J by 4 bases, with 14 bases between. This chain's CDR3 is CASSGPEELYGYTF. DNA for the CDR3: TGTGCCAGCAGCGGTCCGGAAGAGCTCTATGGCTACACCTTC.

This clonotype was detected many times. The chain is built from TRBV7-2 and TRBJ2-7; tentatively, D is TRBD1 (6 bases). The CDR3 is 13 residues long. From germline, CDR1 is SGHTA and CDR2 FQGNSA. V lost 2 bases, J lost 3 bases, and 8 bases lay in between. The CDR3: CASSLTQGYEQYF. The CDR3 nucleotides are TGTGCCAGCAGCTTAACACAGGGCTACGAGCAGTACTTC.

In its sample, this clonotype was seen once. The DNA for the CDR3 is TGTGCCAGCAGTGACGGGCTAGCGGGGGGGCCAGGAGAGACCCAGTACTTC. Protein: CASSDGLAGGPGETQYF. The V and J genes are TRBV2 and TRBJ2-5, with 12 bases that match TRBD2. The length of the CDR3 is 17 residues. Per the germline V gene, CDR1 is SNHLY and CDR2 is FYNNEI. V shed 3 bases and J 4 bases; nucleotides not matched to a gene: 9.

The chain links TRBV6-1 to TRBJ1-1, with unresolved D. V was cut by 8 bases and J by 4 bases, with 17 bases left in between. The CDR3 consists of 14 residues. CDR1 and CDR2 from the germline V gene are MNHNS and SASEGT. The CDR3 nucleotides read TGTGCCAGCCGACCCATGAGGGATCGCACTGAAGCTTTCTTT. Translation gives CASRPMRDRTEAFF.

CDR3: CASSDQFRGEETQYF. Here the CDR3 DNA reads TGTGCCAGCAGCGACCAATTCCGGGGGGAAGAGACCCAGTACTTC. The chain combines TRBV7-9 with TRBJ2-5; 7 nucleotides match TRBD2. The V gene's germline CDR1 is SEHNR and CDR2 FQNEAQ (reference sequence). The CDR3 covers 15 residues. V shed 5 bases and J 3 bases; nucleotides not matched to a gene: 9.

The chain links TRBV5-1 to TRBJ1-3, with TRBD1 identical over 7 bases. In germline, CDR1 is SGHRS, CDR2 YFSETQ. The CDR3 extends over 18 amino acids. The junction had 16 bases not matched to a gene; V was cut back by 3 bases and J by 4 bases. The CDR3 loop is CASSYGTEKMYSGNTIYF. Written as DNA, the CDR3 is TGCGCCAGCAGCTATGGGACAGAGAAAATGTACTCAGGAAACACCATATATTTT.

This clonotype was seen at least ten times. The J gene is TRBJ1-2, the V gene TRBV2; maybe TRBD1 (5 bases). The CDR3 contains 14 residues. With 3 bases removed from V and 6 bases from J, the gap between germline ends came to 14 bases. Germline CDR1 and CDR2: SNHLY and FYNNEI. The CDR3 nucleotides read TGTGCCAGCAGTGATGGGGGGTGGATCGATGGCTACACCTTC. It is translated as CASSDGGWIDGYTF.

In this sample, this clonotype turned up a few times. This chain connects TRBV9 to TRBJ1-2, with D perhaps matching TRBD1 (6 bases). Germline V gene data show CDR1 as SGDLS and CDR2 as YYNGEE. The CDR3 contains 16 residues. V was pared by 0 bases and J by 8 bases, with 20 bases between. The CDR3 loop is CASSVGAGLAQGGYTF. The CDR3 coding sequence is TGTGCCAGCAGCGTAGGGGCCGGGCTGGCTCAGGGGGGCTACACCTTC.

This clonotype was recorded many times. V and J are TRBV28 and TRBJ2-7, with 7 bases that match TRBD1. This CDR3 spans 16 amino acids. CDR1 and CDR2 from the germline V gene are MDHEN and SYDVKM. V was clipped by 7 bases and J by 0 bases; unmatched bases: 12. CDR3: CASTHTGAALSYEQYF. The CDR3 DNA follows: TGTGCCAGCACCCACACAGGGGCCGCTCTCTCCTACGAGCAGTACTTC. The full variable domain, with the rest looked up from reference TRBV28 and TRBJ2-7, is DVKVTQSSRYLVKRTGEKVFLECVQDMDHENMFWYRQDPGLGLRLIYFSYDVKMKEKGDIPEGYSVSREKKERFSLILESASTNQTSMYLCASTHTGAALSYEQYFGPGTRLTVT.

The chain is built from TRBV25-1 and TRBJ1-1; D is unclear. The CDR3 length is 14 residues. Germline V gives CDR1 MGHDK, CDR2 SYGVNS. Trimming took 1 base from V and 7 from J, leaving 13 bases between them. The CDR3 sequence: CASSEWRAEGEAFF. In DNA form, the CDR3 reads TGTGCCAGCAGTGAATGGAGGGCCGAGGGTGAAGCTTTCTTT.